One and the same sample provided the 20 T cell receptor beta chains below, sequenced in a study of T cells in Graves' hyperthyroidism and ophthalmopathy. The source material, RNA transcripts, was used to amplify TCR beta CDR3 regions. With the HTBI primer set, the TCR CDR3 went through a first round of RT-PCR. One entry per CDR3 protein, called by TCRdb with MiXCR from the multiplex PCR reads. The sample contains about 340,000 distinct CDR3 sequences, roughly a fifth of which appear only once. Sequenced sample: blood. These receptors all stem from a woman in her 50s with Graves' hyperthyroidism.

The rearrangement links TRBV20-1 to TRBJ1-3, with D maybe TRBD1 (5 bases). Trimming stripped 0 bases from V and 2 bases from J, with 11 bases between. Germline CDR1 and CDR2: DFQATT and SNEGSKA (reference sequence). This CDR3 region has 15 residues. The CDR3: CSAREAGRPGNTIYF. The CDR3 DNA sequence: TGCAGTGCTAGAGAGGCAGGGCGGCCTGGAAACACCATATATTTT.

This clonotype has a count of ten or more. The rearrangement uses TRBV11-2 and TRBJ2-2, with D tentatively TRBD1 (6 bases). Germline V CDR1 and CDR2: SGHAT, FQNNGV. V was trimmed by 5 bases and J by 7 bases, leaving 17 bases between them. This CDR3 comprises 15 residues. The CDR3 DNA follows: TGTGCCAGCAGCGTGACACAGGGTTTAAGCGGGGAGCTGTTTTTT. Its translation: CASSVTQGLSGELFF.

This clonotype has just a few counts. J is TRBJ2-7 and V is TRBV4-2; D gene ambiguous. Germline-derived CDR1 and CDR2 are LGHNA and YNFKEQ. Between the trimmed V and J ends, which lost 7 bases and 5 bases, there was a span of 18 bases. This CDR3 spans 14 amino acids. CDR3 protein: CASTYDPSKDEQYF. The CDR3 DNA reads as TGTGCCAGCACCTACGATCCATCTAAGGACGAGCAGTACTTC.

This clonotype came up once. This sequence joins TRBV7-3 and TRBJ2-3, with 7 positions matching TRBD2. Germline CDR1 reads SGHTA; CDR2 reads FQGTGA. V trimming: 5 bases; J trimming: 3 bases; junction bases outside the gene matches: 5. The CDR3 length is 14 residues. As DNA, the CDR3 is TGTGCCAGCAGCCCTCAGCGGGAAACAGATACGCAGTATTTT. Its translation: CASSPQRETDTQYF. The full variable domain, rest sourced from reference TRBV7-3 and TRBJ2-3, is GAGVSQTPSNKVTEKGKYVELRCDPISGHTALYWYRQSLGQGPEFLIYFQGTGAADDSGLPNDRFFAVRPEGSVSTLKIQRTERGDSAVYLCASSPQRETDTQYFGPGTRLTVL.

This clonotype was seen only a few times. The rearrangement links TRBV13 to TRBJ2-1; 11 nucleotides line up with TRBD2. Germline CDR1 PRHDT, CDR2 FYEKMQ (reference sequence). The CDR3 is 18 amino acids. V lost 2 bases and J lost 4; bases outside the gene matches: 10. CDR3 bases: TGTGCCAGCAGCTTAAGTAATAGCGGGAGGGGGAGTTACAATGAGCAGTTCTTC. It is translated as CASSLSNSGRGSYNEQFF.

This clonotype was counted at least ten times. V is TRBV15 and J is TRBJ2-7; TRBD2 might be the D (5 bases). Germline V gene lookup returns CDR1 LNHNV and CDR2 YYDKDF (reference sequence). V lost 4 bases to trimming and J lost 7 bases, with 23 bases between them. This CDR3 is 16 amino acids long. The CDR3 protein is CATSNPGGGLRGEQYF. CDR3 in DNA: TGTGCCACCAGCAACCCTGGTGGAGGCCTTAGAGGGGAGCAGTACTTC. Full variable domain (rest looked up from reference TRBV15 and TRBJ2-7): DAMVIQNPRYQVTQFGKPVTLSCSQTLNHNVMYWYQQKSSQAPKLLFHYYDKDFNNEADTPDNFQSRRPNTSFCFLDIRSPGLGDTAMYLCATSNPGGGLRGEQYFGPGTRLTVT.

This clonotype was seen at least ten times. This sequence joins TRBV5-6 and TRBJ2-1; 7 bases are shared with TRBD2. CDR1 and CDR2 (germline): SGHDT, YYEEEE. The CDR3 contains 12 residues. With V trimmed by 4 bases and J by 10 bases, 5 bases remained unmatched. CDR3 sequence reads: CASSRLAVEQFF. DNA for the CDR3: TGTGCCAGCAGCAGGCTAGCGGTGGAGCAGTTCTTC.

This chain uses TRBV7-9 with TRBJ2-1, with 11 bases aligning to TRBD2. J gave up 10 bases and V 5 bases, and 13 bases lay outside the gene matches. The germline gives CDR1 SEHNR, CDR2 FQNEAQ (reference sequence). CDR3 length: 16 residues. As DNA, the CDR3 is TGTGCCAGCAGCCCCCGGCGGGTAGCGGGGGGGCAGGAGCAGTTCTTC. Protein product: CASSPRRVAGGQEQFF.

The rearrangement uses TRBV7-2 and TRBJ1-1; D gene uncertain. The germline V gene has CDR1 SGHTA and CDR2 FQGNSA. The CDR3 runs to 14 residues. Trimming stripped 5 bases from V and 3 bases from J, with 13 bases between. The DNA of the CDR3 is TGTGCCAGCAGCATCCCGGGGTCTTACACTGAAGCTTTCTTT. Translation gives CASSIPGSYTEAFF.

This clonotype appeared many times. The chain carries TRBV7-3 and TRBJ1-2, with TRBD1 matching 9 bases. CDR3 length: 15 residues. Germline CDR1 reads SGHTA; CDR2 reads FQGTGA. With V trimmed by 0 bases and J by 7 bases, 6 bases remained unmatched. This CDR3 is CASSLTDRGGGGYTF. Here the CDR3 DNA reads TGTGCCAGCAGCTTAACGGACAGGGGAGGAGGTGGCTACACCTTC.

This clonotype was detected ten times or more. The V gene is TRBV30, the J gene TRBJ1-2, with D unresolved. The CDR3 covers 13 residues. The germline CDR1 and CDR2 sequences are GTSNPN and SVGIG (reference sequence). Trimming removed 0 bases at V and 4 bases at J, with 9 bases between. CDR3 sequence: CAWSVGPGYGYTF. The DNA for the CDR3 is TGTGCCTGGAGTGTAGGGCCGGGCTATGGCTACACCTTC.

CDR3 loop: CASSPWDRGKETQYF. The CDR3 nucleotides are TGCGCCAGCAGCCCTTGGGACAGGGGTAAAGAGACCCAGTACTTC. This sequence joins TRBV5-1 and TRBJ2-5; 10 bases fit TRBD1. Germline CDR1 SGHRS, CDR2 YFSETQ. The CDR3 extends over 15 amino acids. The V and J ends lost 4 bases and 3 bases, in that order; junction bases with no gene match: 6.

The rearrangement links TRBV7-8 to TRBJ2-3, with D perhaps given as TRBD1 or TRBD2 (6 bases each). Germline V CDR1 and CDR2: SGHVS, FQNEAQ. Deletions cut 5 bases from V and 6 bases from J, with 21 bases between. This CDR3 has 16 amino acids. CDR3 nucleotide sequence: TGTGCCAGCAGCACCTTGACAGGAGGGGCGGGGGATACGCAGTATTTT. Translated, it gives CASSTLTGGAGDTQYF.

This clonotype was seen at least ten times. The chain has TRBV6-5 and TRBJ1-3; D is unresolved. V gave up 2 bases and J gave up 3 bases, with 8 bases separating them. CDR1 is MNHEY and CDR2 is SVGAGI in the germline V gene. This CDR3 region has 14 residues. DNA for the CDR3: TGTGCCAGCAGTTACAGAGGGAATGGAAACACCATATATTTT. This gives the protein CASSYRGNGNTIYF.

This clonotype has a count of ten or more. The chain is built from TRBV5-1 and TRBJ2-7; 10 bases are a match to TRBD1. CDR3 length: 14 residues. V shed 4 bases and J 4 bases; nucleotides not matched to a gene: 5. From germline, CDR1 is SGHRS and CDR2 YFSETQ. CDR3 DNA sequence: TGCGCCAGCAGCCATGGACAGGGGGTGTACGAGCAGTACTTC. It codes for CASSHGQGVYEQYF. The whole variable domain, remainder taken from reference TRBV5-1 and TRBJ2-7, is KAGVTQTPRYLIKTRGQQVTLSCSPISGHRSVSWYQQTPGQGLQFLFEYFSETQRNKGNFPGRFSGRQFSNSRSEMNVSTLELGDSALYLCASSHGQGVYEQYFGPGTRLTVT.

This clonotype was seen repeatedly, ten times or more. This sequence joins TRBV18 and TRBJ1-1, with TRBD1 as a possible D gene (6 bases). With 2 bases removed from V and 1 base from J, the gap between germline ends came to 11 bases. Germline CDR1 reads KGHSH; CDR2 reads LQKENI. This CDR3 has 15 residues. The CDR3 loop is CASSPVGQPNTEAFF. The CDR3 bases are TGTGCCAGCTCACCAGTCGGACAGCCGAACACTGAAGCTTTCTTT.

At least ten counts were recorded for this clonotype. This chain joins TRBV7-8 and TRBJ1-3; D is unclear. The germline gives CDR1 SGHVS, CDR2 FQNEAQ. This CDR3 is 16 amino acids long. Trimming cost V 2 bases and J 1 base, with 12 bases left between them. Here the CDR3 reads CASSLSAGTSGNTIYF. The CDR3 bases are TGTGCCAGCAGCTTATCGGCAGGCACGTCTGGAAACACCATATATTTT.

This clonotype has only a few counts. The chain recombines TRBV20-1 with TRBJ1-4, with 7 positions matching TRBD1. Germline V gives CDR1 DFQATT, CDR2 SNEGSKA (reference sequence). This CDR3 comprises 18 residues. The ends lost 5 bases at V and 7 bases at J; junction bases unmatched: 22. The CDR3 reads CSALSGTVLQLGGEKLFF. The CDR3 DNA sequence: TGCAGTGCTCTATCCGGGACAGTACTGCAACTAGGCGGTGAAAAACTGTTTTTT.

The chain links TRBV5-5 to TRBJ1-2; 10 bases are a match to TRBD1. Unmatched junction bases numbered 8, after V lost 3 bases and J lost 0 bases. The germline CDR1 and CDR2 sequences are SGHKS and YYEKEE (reference sequence). The CDR3 is 17 residues long. CDR3 nucleotide sequence: TGTGCCAGCAGCTCCTGGCCCGGACAGGGGGCTAACTATGGCTACACCTTC. As protein: CASSSWPGQGANYGYTF.

This clonotype was detected only a few times. The rearrangement joins TRBV20-1 to TRBJ1-2; maybe TRBD1 (5 bases). The V gene lost 0 bases and the J gene lost 4 bases, with 18 bases spanning the gap. Germline CDR1 is DFQATT and CDR2 is SNEGSKA (reference sequence). The length of the CDR3 is 16 residues. CDR3 sequence: CSARDMGTMTFYGYTF. The DNA of the CDR3 is TGCAGTGCTAGAGATATGGGGACTATGACGTTCTATGGCTACACCTTC.